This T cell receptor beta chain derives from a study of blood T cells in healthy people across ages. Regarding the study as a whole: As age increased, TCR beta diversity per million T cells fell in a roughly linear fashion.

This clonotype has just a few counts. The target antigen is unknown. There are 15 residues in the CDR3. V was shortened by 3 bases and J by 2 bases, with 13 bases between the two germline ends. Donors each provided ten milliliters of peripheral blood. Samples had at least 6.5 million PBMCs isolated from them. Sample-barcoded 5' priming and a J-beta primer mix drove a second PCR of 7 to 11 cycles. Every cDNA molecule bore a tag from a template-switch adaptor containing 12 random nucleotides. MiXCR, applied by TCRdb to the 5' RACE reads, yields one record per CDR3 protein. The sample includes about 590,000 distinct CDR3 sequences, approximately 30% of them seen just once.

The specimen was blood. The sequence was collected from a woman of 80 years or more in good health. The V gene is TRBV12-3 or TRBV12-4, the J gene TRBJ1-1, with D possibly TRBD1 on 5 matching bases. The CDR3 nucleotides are TGTGCCAGCAGTTTCAGGGCATTGAGTAACACTGAAGCTTTCTTT. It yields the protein CASSFRALSNTEAFF.